Each of the 20 T cell receptor beta chains below was sequenced from the same sample in a study of shared clonotypes between healthy human individuals. Assay: immunoSEQ multiplex PCR; the TCRdb copy retains only in-frame clones and omits some. The sample lists more than 1.2 million clones, approximately 98.5% occurring once. The sample comprised naive CD4+ T cells sorted from blood. The sample's subset: CD45RA+ positively selected. The receptors were sampled from a man aged 30 to 45 in good health.

The chain has TRBV9 and TRBJ2-7; no clear D gene. This CDR3 comprises 15 residues. Per the germline V gene, CDR1 is SGDLS and CDR2 is YYNGEE. Trimming pared 3 bases from V and 2 bases from J, leaving 15 bases between. The CDR3 DNA is TGTGCCAGCAGCGCCCCGGGCCGCGCAACCTACGAGCAGTACTTC. Translated: CASSAPGRATYEQYF.

The rearrangement links TRBV2 to TRBJ2-3; D is unresolved. With 4 bases removed from V and 6 bases from J, the gap between germline ends came to 8 bases. This CDR3 is built from 12 residues. The germline V gene encodes CDR1 SNHLY and CDR2 FYNNEI. CDR3: CASSVTWDTQYF. The CDR3 DNA reads as TGTGCCAGCAGTGTAACCTGGGATACGCAGTATTTT.

This clone appeared a single time. The J gene is TRBJ1-1, the V gene TRBV5-6, with 9 bases lining up with TRBD1. J was trimmed by 0 bases and V by 4 bases; bases with no gene match: 10. The CDR3 consists of 17 residues. CDR1 is SGHDT, CDR2 YYEEEE, per germline. The CDR3 DNA sequence: TGTGCCAGCAGCGGAGGGACAGGGCGCGCCATGAACACTGAAGCTTTCTTT. This encodes CASSGGTGRAMNTEAFF.

This clone was observed a single time. The chain has TRBV6-4 and TRBJ2-2, with D perhaps TRBD2 (7 bases). Germline CDR1 and CDR2: MRHNA and SNTAGT. Between the trimmed V and J ends, which lost 5 bases and 3 bases, there was a span of 10 bases. This CDR3 region has 14 residues. The CDR3 loop reads CASSRGADTGELFF. Written as DNA, the CDR3 is TGTGCCAGCAGTCGGGGGGCCGACACCGGGGAGCTGTTTTTT.

The V and J genes are TRBV2 and TRBJ2-2; D is ambiguous. V lost 6 bases to trimming and J lost 1 base, with 9 bases between them. CDR1 is SNHLY and CDR2 is FYNNEI in the germline V gene. The CDR3 totals 14 residues. The CDR3, as DNA: TGTGCCAGCAGGCGTCAGAAGAACACCGGGGAGCTGTTTTTT. The encoded protein is CASRRQKNTGELFF.

The rearrangement joins TRBV28 to TRBJ2-3; 13 positions match TRBD2. Germline CDR1 and CDR2: MDHEN and SYDVKM. Unmatched junction bases numbered 16, after V lost 4 bases and J lost 6 bases. This CDR3 has 19 amino acids. Written as DNA, the CDR3 is TGTGCCAGCAGTTCCTACTTTACCCCACTAGCGGGAGGGTTGGATACGCAGTATTTT. This sequence encodes CASSSYFTPLAGGLDTQYF.

The chain recombines TRBV28 with TRBJ2-7; 8 nucleotides line up with TRBD1. Unmatched junction bases numbered 11, after V lost 6 bases and J lost 1 base. The germline gives CDR1 MDHEN, CDR2 SYDVKM. The CDR3 contains 16 residues. The CDR3 bases are TGTGCCAGCAGCCAGGACAGGGCCTTTGGTTCCTACGAGCAGTACTTC. Its protein product is CASSQDRAFGSYEQYF.

The chain is built from TRBV21-1 and TRBJ1-5; no check of the table's D call, TRBD1, against the DNA was made. TRBV21-1 is a known pseudogene. There are 17 residues in the CDR3. In DNA, the CDR3 is TGTGCCAGCCCGACAGGCGAGGCGAATATGGGCAATCAGCCCCAGCATTTT. It yields the protein CASPTGEANMGNQPQHF.

This clone was recorded only once. The chain has TRBV7-2 and TRBJ2-1, with 10 positions matching TRBD2. This CDR3 has 15 amino acids. Germline lookup yields CDR1 SGHTA and CDR2 FQGNSA. The ends lost 5 bases at V and 4 bases at J; junction bases unmatched: 5. The chain's CDR3 is CASSLRTSGYNEQFF. CDR3 DNA sequence: TGTGCCAGCAGCCTCAGGACTAGCGGATACAATGAGCAGTTCTTC.

Concerning this clone itself: This sample includes further DNA sequences coding for the same CDR3. CDR3 region: CASSPLKGYEQYF. CDR3 DNA sequence: TGTGCCAGCTCACCATTGAAAGGTTACGAGCAGTACTTC. The rearrangement uses TRBV18 and TRBJ2-7; D gene uncertain. The CDR3 is made up of 13 amino acids. Germline-derived CDR1 and CDR2 are KGHSH and LQKENI. Trimming left V 2 bases short and J 4 bases short, with 9 bases between. The full variable domain, with the rest looked up from reference TRBV18 and TRBJ2-7, is NAGVMQNPRHLVRRRGQEARLRCSPMKGHSHVYWYRQLPEEGLKFMVYLQKENIIDESGMPKERFSAEFPKEGPSILRIQQVVRGDSAAYFCASSPLKGYEQYFGPGTRLTVT.

The rearrangement uses TRBV5-1 and TRBJ2-7; tentative D call: TRBD2 (5 bases). Germline V gives CDR1 SGHRS, CDR2 YFSETQ. The CDR3 sequence is 13 residues long. V lost 5 bases and J lost 2, with 11 bases in between. This CDR3 is CASRDFGAYEQYF. Written as DNA, the CDR3 is TGCGCCAGCAGGGACTTCGGGGCCTACGAGCAGTACTTC.

The rearrangement uses TRBV18 and TRBJ1-2, with 12 bases aligning to TRBD1. Germline CDR1 is KGHSH and CDR2 is LQKENI. J lost 5 bases, V lost 4 bases, and 8 bases had no gene match. The CDR3 covers 16 residues. The CDR3 nucleotides read TGTGCCAGCTCACTGGGGACAGGGGGCTTGCCATATGGCTACACCTTC. It is translated as CASSLGTGGLPYGYTF.

The CDR3 spells CASSPRMDRVREQYF. The CDR3 DNA is TGCGCCAGCAGCCCCAGGATGGACAGGGTTCGCGAGCAGTACTTC. The chain uses TRBV4-1 and TRBJ2-7; 8 positions match TRBD1. The CDR3 extends over 15 amino acids. The germline V gene has CDR1 MGHRA and CDR2 YSYEKL. The V segment lost 4 bases and the J segment 6 bases; nucleotides outside the gene matches: 11.

The genes are TRBV18 and TRBJ2-2; D gene ambiguous. The CDR3 length is 12 residues. V was shortened by 6 bases and J by 6 bases, with 8 bases between the two germline ends. The germline CDR1 and CDR2 sequences are KGHSH and LQKENI. CDR3 region: CASSPFSGELFF. In DNA, the CDR3 is TGTGCCAGCTCCCCGTTTTCCGGGGAGCTGTTTTTT. The entire variable domain, with the rest obtained from reference TRBV18 and TRBJ2-2, is as follows: NAGVMQNPRHLVRRRGQEARLRCSPMKGHSHVYWYRQLPEEGLKFMVYLQKENIIDESGMPKERFSAEFPKEGPSILRIQQVVRGDSAAYFCASSPFSGELFFGEGSRLTVL.

The V call is TRBV4-3, the J call TRBJ2-1, with TRBD2 matching over 13 bases. The CDR3 runs to 18 residues. V shed 3 bases, J shed 4 bases, and the junction held 9 bases outside the gene matches. Germline V gene lookup returns CDR1 LGHNA and CDR2 YSLEER. CDR3 region: CASSQLGLAGLTYNEQFF. DNA for the CDR3: TGCGCCAGCAGCCAGCTGGGACTAGCGGGGTTGACGTACAATGAGCAGTTCTTC.

The chain couples TRBV10-2 to TRBJ2-1, with D possibly TRBD2 on 6 matching bases. V lost 3 bases and J 5 bases, leaving 14 bases between the germline ends. Germline V CDR1 and CDR2: WSHSY, SAAADI. This CDR3 spans 15 amino acids. The CDR3, as DNA: TGCGCCAGCAGTGAATCCGGCGGGATGCACAATGAGCAGTTCTTC. This encodes CASSESGGMHNEQFF.

This clone has a single count. The CDR3 DNA reads TGTGCCAGCAGCTTGACCTGGACGACAGATACGCAGTATTTT. Amino acids: CASSLTWTTDTQYF. The chain couples TRBV7-8 to TRBJ2-3; D unresolved. V lost 3 bases and J 3 bases, leaving 10 bases between the germline ends. In germline, CDR1 is SGHVS, CDR2 FQNEAQ. This CDR3 has 14 residues.

With regard to this clone: One end of the junction does not line up with germline, which may come from a read error. This rearrangement joins TRBV7-2 to TRBJ1-1, with TRBD1 identical over 7 bases. CDR3 length equals 11 residues. The germline CDR1 and CDR2 sequences are SGHTA and FQGNSA. CDR3 amino acids: CASSRDRYEVF. The CDR3 DNA sequence: TGTGCCAGCAGCCGGGACAGATACGAGGTCTTT.

The V gene is TRBV6-5, the J gene TRBJ2-7, with D perhaps matching TRBD1 or TRBD2 (5 bases each). The CDR3 has 15 residues. Looked up from germline, CDR1 is MNHEY and CDR2 is SVGAGI. V dropped 5 bases and J dropped 5 bases, with 19 bases sitting between them. The CDR3 DNA sequence: TGTGCCAGCAGTAGACCGGGACCCCTTCGGCACGAGCAGTACTTC. Translation: CASSRPGPLRHEQYF.

Comment on this clone: Other DNA sequences of this sample code for an identical CDR3. CDR3 DNA sequence: TGTGCCAGCAGTTCCCGAGCTTATAGCAATCAGCCCCAGCATTTT. It translates to CASSSRAYSNQPQHF. V gene TRBV27 combines with J gene TRBJ1-5, with D unclear. Per germline, CDR1 MNHEY and CDR2 SMNVEV (reference sequence). The CDR3 spans 15 residues. Deletions cut 4 bases from V and 0 bases from J, with 10 bases between.